The subject of this entry is one TCR beta chain. The assay was immunoSEQ multiplex PCR, and TCRdb's table has in-frame clones only and misses some. The sample contains tens of thousands of clones, roughly 96% of which appear only once. The data originate from a study of shared T cell receptors in the human thymus. The CDR3 sequence is 15 residues long. With 5 bases clipped from V and 3 bases from J, the junction kept 4 bases outside the gene matches. Germline CDR1 KGHSH, CDR2 LQKENI. The chain links TRBV18 to TRBJ2-2; 9 positions match TRBD1. The clonotype was recovered from a human donor. The sequenced sample consisted of thymocytes. This CDR3 is CASSATGGHTGELFF. The CDR3 DNA is TGTGCCAGCTCAGCGACAGGGGGTCACACCGGGGAGCTGTTTTTT.